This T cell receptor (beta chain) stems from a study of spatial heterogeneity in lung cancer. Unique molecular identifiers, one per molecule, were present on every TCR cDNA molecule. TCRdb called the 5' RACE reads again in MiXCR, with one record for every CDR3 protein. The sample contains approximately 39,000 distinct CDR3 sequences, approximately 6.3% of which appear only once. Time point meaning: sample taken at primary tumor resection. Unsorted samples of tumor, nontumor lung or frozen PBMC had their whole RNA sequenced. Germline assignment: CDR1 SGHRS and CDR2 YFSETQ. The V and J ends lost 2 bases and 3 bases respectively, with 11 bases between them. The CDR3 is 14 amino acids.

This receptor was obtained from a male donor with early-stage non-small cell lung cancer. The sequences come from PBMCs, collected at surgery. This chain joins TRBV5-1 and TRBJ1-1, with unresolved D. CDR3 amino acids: CASSFSGPYTEAFF. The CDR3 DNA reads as TGCGCCAGCAGCTTTTCAGGACCTTACACTGAAGCTTTCTTT.